This T cell receptor beta chain was captured by sequencing in a study of beta chain features in type 1 diabetes. This clone turned up a few times. Every bit of the isolated RNA underwent reverse transcription, so sequencing read expressed TCRB transcripts. Generated by immunoSEQ multiplex PCR, the TCRdb table keeps only in-frame clones and is missing some. The sample includes about 240,000 clones, 25% to 30% of them seen just once. CDR1 LNHDA and CDR2 SQIVND come from the germline V gene (reference sequence). V dropped 3 bases and J dropped 5; count of bases not matched to a gene: 4. CDR3 size: 14 residues.

This chain uses TRBV19 with TRBJ2-1, with 7 nucleotides matching TRBD1. Sequences were obtained from central memory CD4+ T cells from blood. The sequence derives from a young man in good health. The DNA for the CDR3 is TGTGCCAGTAGTATCGGGACAGACCACAATGAGCAGTTCTTC. It translates to CASSIGTDHNEQFF.